This TCR beta chain was sequenced in a study of T cells in Graves' hyperthyroidism and ophthalmopathy. Amplification targeted TCR beta CDR3 regions from RNA transcripts. With the HTBI primer set, the TCR CDR3 went through a first round of RT-PCR. TCRdb reprocessed the multiplex PCR reads with MiXCR, giving one entry per CDR3 protein. The sample consists of around 520,000 distinct CDR3 sequences, around a quarter of them appearing once. V was trimmed by 6 bases and J by 7 bases, leaving 21 bases between them. The CDR3 covers 15 residues. Material: blood. This receptor was obtained from a woman between 25 and 40 years old with Graves' ophthalmopathy. The chain employs TRBV12-3 or TRBV12-4 and TRBJ1-1; no definite D call. The CDR3 sequence: CASSDVVRVRGEAFF. The CDR3 DNA reads as TGTGCCAGCAGCGATGTTGTGAGGGTCCGCGGTGAAGCTTTCTTT.